The 9 T cell receptor beta chains in this list originate from one sample, sequenced in a study of T-cell reconstitution after alpha-beta-depleted transplantation in children. Construction of the TCRbeta library involved unique molecular identifiers. One entry per CDR3 protein results from TCRdb running MiXCR on the PCR reads. The profile shows hundreds of thousands of distinct CDR3 sequences, more than 9% of them singletons. Source: PBMCs from the stem cell graft donor, taken from the stem cell graft. The receptor set was obtained from a human donor who donated a stem cell graft to a child with acute myeloid leukemia.

The chain uses TRBV6-1 and TRBJ2-1, with 12 bases matching TRBD2. The V segment lost 6 bases and the J segment 4 bases; nucleotides outside the gene matches: 10. Germline V gene data show CDR1 as MNHNS and CDR2 as SASEGT. This CDR3 has 17 residues. CDR3 DNA: TGTGCCAGCAGACAACACGGGACTAGCGGGCTTTACAATGAGCAGTTCTTC. It yields the protein CASRQHGTSGLYNEQFF.

This clonotype was seen a handful of times. The chain joins TRBV29-1 to TRBJ1-5; no definite D call. Germline V gene sequence: CDR1 SQVTM, CDR2 ANQGSEA. V dropped 7 bases and J dropped 0 bases, with 10 bases sitting between them. CDR3 length equals 13 residues. CDR3: CSALLNSNQPQHF. CDR3 nucleotide sequence: TGCAGCGCTCTCTTAAATAGCAATCAGCCCCAGCATTTT.

This clonotype was counted ten times or more. The chain couples TRBV7-2 to TRBJ2-1; TRBD1 is a possible D gene (5 bases). Germline V lookup: CDR1 SGHTA, CDR2 FQGNSA. The CDR3 extends over 13 amino acids. Between the trimmed V and J ends, which lost 1 base and 9 bases, there was a span of 10 bases. CDR3 nucleotide sequence: TGTGCCAGCAGCTTAGGGGGCCTCCTTGAGCAGTTCTTC. As protein: CASSLGGLLEQFF.

This clonotype was seen repeatedly, ten times or more. The chain links TRBV7-9 to TRBJ2-5, with 8 bases that match TRBD1. Germline CDR1 and CDR2: SEHNR and FQNEAQ (reference sequence). The CDR3 consists of 17 residues. The trim removed 7 bases at V and 0 bases at J, leaving 13 bases unmatched. CDR3 sequence (DNA): TGTGCCAGCACCCCTTCAACCAGGGGGCTGTACCAAGAGACCCAGTACTTC. This codes for CASTPSTRGLYQETQYF.

This clonotype was found many times. The V gene is TRBV20-1, the J gene TRBJ2-1; 7 nucleotides agree with TRBD2. This CDR3 has 12 residues. Germline V gene lookup returns CDR1 DFQATT and CDR2 SNEGSKA (reference sequence). V lost 3 bases to trimming and J lost 8 bases; unmatched junction nucleotides: 4. CDR3 nucleotides: TGCAGTGCTAGCGGGAGGAAGGATGAGCAGTTCTTC. Amino acid sequence: CSASGRKDEQFF.

This clonotype was seen many times. The V call is TRBV7-9, the J call TRBJ2-7; tentative D call: TRBD1 (6 bases). Germline V gene sequence: CDR1 SEHNR, CDR2 FQNEAQ (reference sequence). The CDR3 is 14 residues long. The V gene lost 6 bases and the J gene lost 2 bases, with 14 bases spanning the gap. The CDR3 coding sequence is TGTGCCAGCAGTTCAGGGGTCGGCCCCTACGAGCAGTACTTC. Its protein product is CASSSGVGPYEQYF.

This clonotype was counted at least ten times. This sequence joins TRBV4-2 and TRBJ2-7; unclear D gene. Trimming removed 1 base from V and 0 bases from J, with 4 bases in between. Germline CDR1 LGHNA, CDR2 YNFKEQ. This CDR3 is 13 amino acids long. The CDR3 sequence is CASSQGFSYEQYF. The CDR3 nucleotides are TGTGCCAGCAGCCAAGGCTTCTCCTACGAGCAGTACTTC.

This clonotype has more than one count but fewer than ten. This chain uses TRBV7-2 with TRBJ2-1; D ambiguous. Per the germline V gene, CDR1 is SGHTA and CDR2 is FQGNSA. The CDR3 is made up of 13 amino acids. With 3 bases removed from V and 12 bases from J, the gap between germline ends came to 15 bases. CDR3 DNA sequence: TGTGCCAGCAGCTTGGACCCCATATCTGGGCAGTTCTTC. This gives the protein CASSLDPISGQFF. The full variable domain, completed using reference TRBV7-2 and TRBJ2-1, is GAGVSQSPSNKVTEKGKDVELRCDPISGHTALYWYRQSLGQGLEFLIYFQGNSAPDKSGLPSDRFSAERTGGSVSTLTIQRTQQEDSAVYLCASSLDPISGQFFGPGTRLTVL.

This clonotype has more than one count but fewer than ten. The chain couples TRBV7-3 to TRBJ2-1; 11 nucleotides align to TRBD2. Germline V gene sequence: CDR1 SGHTA, CDR2 FQGTGA. The CDR3 has 17 residues. Germline trimming cut 4 bases from V and 0 bases from J; bases unmatched to any gene: 5. The CDR3 region is CASSSFGLAGSYNEQFF. Here the CDR3 DNA reads TGTGCCAGCAGCTCCTTCGGACTAGCGGGCTCCTACAATGAGCAGTTCTTC. Full variable domain (rest looked up from reference TRBV7-3 and TRBJ2-1): GAGVSQTPSNKVTEKGKYVELRCDPISGHTALYWYRQSLGQGPEFLIYFQGTGAADDSGLPNDRFFAVRPEGSVSTLKIQRTERGDSAVYLCASSSFGLAGSYNEQFFGPGTRLTVL.